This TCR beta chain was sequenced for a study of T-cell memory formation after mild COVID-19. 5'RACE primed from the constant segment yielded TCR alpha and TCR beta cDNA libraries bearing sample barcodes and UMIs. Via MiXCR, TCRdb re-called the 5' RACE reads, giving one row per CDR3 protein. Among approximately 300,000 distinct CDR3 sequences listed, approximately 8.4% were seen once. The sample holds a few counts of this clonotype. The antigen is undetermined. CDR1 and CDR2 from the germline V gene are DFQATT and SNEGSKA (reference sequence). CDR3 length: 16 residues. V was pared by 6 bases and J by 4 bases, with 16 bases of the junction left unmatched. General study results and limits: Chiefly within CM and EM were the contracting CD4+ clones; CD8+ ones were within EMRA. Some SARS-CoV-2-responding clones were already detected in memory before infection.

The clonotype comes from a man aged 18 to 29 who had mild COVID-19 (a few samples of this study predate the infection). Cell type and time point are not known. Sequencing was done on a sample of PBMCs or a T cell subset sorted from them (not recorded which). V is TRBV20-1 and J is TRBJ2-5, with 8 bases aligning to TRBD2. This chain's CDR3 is CSARPLRGAGGETQYF. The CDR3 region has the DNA TGCAGTGCCCGGCCCCTAAGGGGGGCGGGGGGAGAGACCCAGTACTTC.